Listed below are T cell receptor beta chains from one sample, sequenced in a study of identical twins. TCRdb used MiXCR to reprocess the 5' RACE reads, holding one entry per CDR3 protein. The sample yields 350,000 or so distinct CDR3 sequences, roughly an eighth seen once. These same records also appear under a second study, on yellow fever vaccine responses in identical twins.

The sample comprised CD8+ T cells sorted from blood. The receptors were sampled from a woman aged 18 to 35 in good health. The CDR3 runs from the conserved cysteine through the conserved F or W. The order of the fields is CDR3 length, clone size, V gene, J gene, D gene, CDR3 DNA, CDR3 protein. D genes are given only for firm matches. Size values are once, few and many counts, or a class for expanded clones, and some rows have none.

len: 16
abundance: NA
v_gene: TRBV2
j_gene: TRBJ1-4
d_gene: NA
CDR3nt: TGTGCCAGCACGGTGGAGGGTCCCTATGGTAATGAAAAACTGTTTTTT
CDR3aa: CASTVEGPYGNEKLFF

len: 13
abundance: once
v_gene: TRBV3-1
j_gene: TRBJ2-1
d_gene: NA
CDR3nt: TGTGCCAGCAGTTGGAGCGCGGGAAATGAGCTGTTCTTC
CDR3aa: CASSWSAGNELFF

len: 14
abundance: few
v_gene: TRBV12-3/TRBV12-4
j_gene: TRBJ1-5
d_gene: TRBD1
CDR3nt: TGTGCCAGCAGGACCCAGGGGGGCAATCAGCCCCAGCATTTT
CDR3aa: CASRTQGGNQPQHF

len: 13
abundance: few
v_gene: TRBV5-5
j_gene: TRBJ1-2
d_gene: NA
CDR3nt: TGTGCCAGCAGCGTATCAGAAAACTATGGCTACACCTTC
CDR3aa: CASSVSENYGYTF

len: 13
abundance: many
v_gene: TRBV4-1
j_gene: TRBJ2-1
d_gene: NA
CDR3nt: TGCGCCAGCAGCCAAGCTACCGACAATGAGCAGTTCTTC
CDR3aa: CASSQATDNEQFF

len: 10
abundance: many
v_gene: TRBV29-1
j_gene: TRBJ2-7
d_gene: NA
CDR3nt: TGCAGCGCGTCCGATTACGAGCAGTACTTC
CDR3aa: CSASDYEQYF

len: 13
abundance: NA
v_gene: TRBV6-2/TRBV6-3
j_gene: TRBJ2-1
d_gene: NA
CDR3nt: TGTGCCAGCAGTTTGGTACACCGCAATGAGCAGTTCTTC
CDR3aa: CASSLVHRNEQFF

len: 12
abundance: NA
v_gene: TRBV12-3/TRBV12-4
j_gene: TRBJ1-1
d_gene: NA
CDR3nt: TGTGCCAGCAGTTTTGGCGGCCTTGAAGCTTTCTTT
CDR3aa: CASSFGGLEAFF

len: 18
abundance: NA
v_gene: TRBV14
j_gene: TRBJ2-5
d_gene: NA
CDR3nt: TGTGCCAGCAGCCAAGAAGGACGCGTACCCGGGGGTGGAGAGACCCAGTACTTC
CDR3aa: CASSQEGRVPGGGETQYF

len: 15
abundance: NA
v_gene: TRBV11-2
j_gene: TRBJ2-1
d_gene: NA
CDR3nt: TGTGCCAGCAGTTACGACTTCATCTCCTACAATGAGCAGTTCTTC
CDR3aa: CASSYDFISYNEQFF

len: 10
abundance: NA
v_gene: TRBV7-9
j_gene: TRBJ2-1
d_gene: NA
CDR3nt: TGTGCCAGCAGCTGGAAAGAGCAGTTCTTC
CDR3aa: CASSWKEQFF

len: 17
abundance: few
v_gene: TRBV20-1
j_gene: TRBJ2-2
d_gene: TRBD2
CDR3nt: TGCAGTGCTAGAGATTTGGCGGGGGGTTCGAACACCGGGGAGCTGTTTTTT
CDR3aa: CSARDLAGGSNTGELFF

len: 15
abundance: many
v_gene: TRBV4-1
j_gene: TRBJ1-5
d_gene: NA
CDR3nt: TGCGCCAGCAGCCAAGGGATAACAGACAATCAGCCCCAGCATTTT
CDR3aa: CASSQGITDNQPQHF

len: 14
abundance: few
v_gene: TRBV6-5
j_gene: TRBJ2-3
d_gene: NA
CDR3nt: TGTGCCAGCAGTTATGGACAGTCTCCCGATACGCAGTATTTT
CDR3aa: CASSYGQSPDTQYF

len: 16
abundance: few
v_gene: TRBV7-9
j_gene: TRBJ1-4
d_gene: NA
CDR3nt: TGTGCCAGCACCCCGCGCCTGGCAGGGGTAAATGAAAAACTGTTTTTT
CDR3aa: CASTPRLAGVNEKLFF

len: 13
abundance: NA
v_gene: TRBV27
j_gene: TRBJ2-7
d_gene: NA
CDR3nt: TGTGCCAGCAGTTTTAGCGAGGCCTACGAGCAGTACTTC
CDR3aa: CASSFSEAYEQYF

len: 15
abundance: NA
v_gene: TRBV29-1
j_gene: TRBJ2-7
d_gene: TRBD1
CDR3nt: TGCAGCGTTGGAACCGGGACAGGCGTCATCCACGAGCAGTACTTC
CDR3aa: CSVGTGTGVIHEQYF

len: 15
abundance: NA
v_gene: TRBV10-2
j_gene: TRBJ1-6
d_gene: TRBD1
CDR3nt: TGCGCCAGCAGTGAAGGGGGCAGAGGAGATTCACCCCTCCACTTT
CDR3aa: CASSEGGRGDSPLHF

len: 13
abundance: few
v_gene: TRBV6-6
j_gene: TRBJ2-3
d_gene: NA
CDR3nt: TGTGCCAGCAGCCAAAGGGGGGCAGATACGCAGTATTTT
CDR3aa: CASSQRGADTQYF

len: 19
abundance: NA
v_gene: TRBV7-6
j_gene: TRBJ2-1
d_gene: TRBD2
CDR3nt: TGTGCCAGCAGCCATAAAGGGACTAGCGGGATAAAAGGAGGCAATGAGCAGTTCTTC
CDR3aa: CASSHKGTSGIKGGNEQFF

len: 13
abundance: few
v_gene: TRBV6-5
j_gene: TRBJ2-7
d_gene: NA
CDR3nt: TGTGCCAGCAGTCTCCAGGGACTTCACGAGCAGTACTTC
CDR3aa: CASSLQGLHEQYF

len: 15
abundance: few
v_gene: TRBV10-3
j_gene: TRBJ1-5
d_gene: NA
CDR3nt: TGTGCCATCAGTGACCTTGGGACGGGCGGTCAGCCCCAGCATTTT
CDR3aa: CAISDLGTGGQPQHF

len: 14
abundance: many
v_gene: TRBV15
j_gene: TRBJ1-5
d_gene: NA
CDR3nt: TGTGCCACCAGCAGAGATGGAGGGGATCAGCCCCAGCATTTT
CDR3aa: CATSRDGGDQPQHF

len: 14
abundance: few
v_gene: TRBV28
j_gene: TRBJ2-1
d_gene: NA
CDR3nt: TGTGCCAGCAGTTTCTACAGGAATACGGATGAGCAGTTCTTC
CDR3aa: CASSFYRNTDEQFF

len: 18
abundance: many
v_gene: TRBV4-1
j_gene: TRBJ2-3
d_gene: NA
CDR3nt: TGCGCCAGCAGCCATCCAGGGGAATACTACTCCGGCACAGATACGCAGTATTTT
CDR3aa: CASSHPGEYYSGTDTQYF

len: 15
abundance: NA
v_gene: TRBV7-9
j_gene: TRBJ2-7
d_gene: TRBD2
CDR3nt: TGTGCCGGCGTGGGGAGCGGGAGGGCCTCGGTCGAGCAGTACTTC
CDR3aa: CAGVGSGRASVEQYF

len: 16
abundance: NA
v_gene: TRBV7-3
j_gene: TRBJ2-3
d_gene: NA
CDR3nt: TGTGCCAGCGCGTCGCGGGACACCGAGGGCACAGATACGCAGTATTTT
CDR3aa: CASASRDTEGTDTQYF

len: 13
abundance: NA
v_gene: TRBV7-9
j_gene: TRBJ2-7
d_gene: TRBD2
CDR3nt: TGTGCCAGCACGGGAGGGGGAAGGAACGAGCAGTACTTC
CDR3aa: CASTGGGRNEQYF

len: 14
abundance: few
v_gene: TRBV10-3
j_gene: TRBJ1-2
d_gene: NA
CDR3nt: TGTGCCATCAGTGAGTCCACAACGAACTATGGCTACACCTTC
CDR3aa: CAISESTTNYGYTF

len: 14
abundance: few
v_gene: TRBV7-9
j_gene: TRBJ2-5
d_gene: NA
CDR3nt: TGTGCCAGCAGCTCCCGAGACAGGCAAGAGACCCAGTACTTC
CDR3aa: CASSSRDRQETQYF

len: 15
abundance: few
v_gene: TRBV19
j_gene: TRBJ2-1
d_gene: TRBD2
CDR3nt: TGTGCCAGTAGTATCAGCTCGACTAGCGGGTCAGGGCAGTTCTTC
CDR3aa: CASSISSTSGSGQFF

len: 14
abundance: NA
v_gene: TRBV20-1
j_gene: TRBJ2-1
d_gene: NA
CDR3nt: TGCAGTGCCCAGGGGCTAGAGGACTACAATGAGCAGTTCTTC
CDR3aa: CSAQGLEDYNEQFF

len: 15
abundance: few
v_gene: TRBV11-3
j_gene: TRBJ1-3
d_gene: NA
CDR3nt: TGTGCCAGCAGCTCCACTACAGGTAGTGGAAACACCATATATTTT
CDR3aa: CASSSTTGSGNTIYF

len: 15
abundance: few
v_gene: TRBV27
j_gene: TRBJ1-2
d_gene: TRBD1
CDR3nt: TGTGCCAGCAGTTTATACGGGACAGAATTGTCCGGCTACACCTTC
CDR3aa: CASSLYGTELSGYTF

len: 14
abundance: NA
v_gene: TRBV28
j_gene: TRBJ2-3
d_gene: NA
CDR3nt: TGTGCCAGCAGATCCCCCCCGCCTACAGATACGCAGTATTTT
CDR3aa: CASRSPPPTDTQYF

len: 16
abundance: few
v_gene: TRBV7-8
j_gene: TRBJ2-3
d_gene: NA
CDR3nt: TGTGCCAGCAGCAGCTCGTTGGGACCCCAACCAGATACGCAGTATTTT
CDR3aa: CASSSSLGPQPDTQYF

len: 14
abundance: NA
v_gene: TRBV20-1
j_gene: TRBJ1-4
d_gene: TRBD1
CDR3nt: TGCGGGACAGGGGAGGTAGCAACTAATGAAAAACTGTTTTTT
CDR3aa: CGTGEVATNEKLFF

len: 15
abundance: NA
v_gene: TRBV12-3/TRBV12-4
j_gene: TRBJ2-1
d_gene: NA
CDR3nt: TGTGCCAGCACTCCGGGACGCAGAACCTACAATGAGCAGTTCTTC
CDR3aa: CASTPGRRTYNEQFF

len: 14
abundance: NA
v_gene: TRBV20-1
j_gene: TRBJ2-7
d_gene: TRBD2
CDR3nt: TGCAGTGCTAGAGATCCAGGGAGGGCCTACGAGCAGTACTTC
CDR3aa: CSARDPGRAYEQYF

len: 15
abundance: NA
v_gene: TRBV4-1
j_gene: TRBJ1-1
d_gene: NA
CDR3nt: TGCGCCAGCAGCCTCCATGTGGGGAGATACACTGAAGCTTTCTTT
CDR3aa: CASSLHVGRYTEAFF

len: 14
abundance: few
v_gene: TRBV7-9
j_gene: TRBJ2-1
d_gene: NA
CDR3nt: TGTGCCAGCAGCCTCCCCACTAGTAACGATGAGCAGTTCTTC
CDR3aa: CASSLPTSNDEQFF

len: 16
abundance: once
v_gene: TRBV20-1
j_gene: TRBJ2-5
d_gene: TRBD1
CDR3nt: TGCAGTGCTAGAGATGGAGACAGGGGTGGCCAAGAGACCCAGTACTTC
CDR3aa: CSARDGDRGGQETQYF

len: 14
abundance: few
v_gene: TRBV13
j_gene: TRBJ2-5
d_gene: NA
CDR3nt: TGTGCCAGCAGCCCTAGGACGGCGGCAGAGACCCAGTACTTC
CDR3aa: CASSPRTAAETQYF

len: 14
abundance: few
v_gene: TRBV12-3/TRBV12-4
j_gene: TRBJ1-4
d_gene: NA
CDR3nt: TGTGCCAGCCGTGGGGGAATGGATTATGAAAAACTGTTTTTT
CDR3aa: CASRGGMDYEKLFF

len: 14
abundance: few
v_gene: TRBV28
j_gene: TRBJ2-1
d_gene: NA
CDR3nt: TGTGCCAGCAGTTTTACAGGGTATTGGAATGAGCAGTTCTTC
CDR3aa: CASSFTGYWNEQFF

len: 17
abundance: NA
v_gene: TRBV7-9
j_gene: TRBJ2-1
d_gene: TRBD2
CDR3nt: TGTGCCAGCAGCTTAGCGGGGTTAGCGGGCCGCTACAATGAGCAGTTCTTC
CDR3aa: CASSLAGLAGRYNEQFF

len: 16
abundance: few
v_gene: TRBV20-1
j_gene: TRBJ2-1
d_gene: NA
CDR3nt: TGCAGTGCTAGAGTTCTGAGCGGGTCGCCCTACAATGAGCAGTTCTTC
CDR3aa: CSARVLSGSPYNEQFF

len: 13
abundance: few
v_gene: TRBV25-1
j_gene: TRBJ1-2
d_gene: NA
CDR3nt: TGTGCCAGCAGTCCTCACGGGGACTATGGCTACACCTTC
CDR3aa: CASSPHGDYGYTF

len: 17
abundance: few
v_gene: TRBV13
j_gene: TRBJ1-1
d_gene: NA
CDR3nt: TGTGCCAGCAGCTTACCCCCCTCTTGGGATGTGAACACTGAAGCTTTCTTT
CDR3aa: CASSLPPSWDVNTEAFF

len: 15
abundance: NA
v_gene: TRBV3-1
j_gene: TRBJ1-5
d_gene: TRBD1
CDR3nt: TGTGCCAGCAGCCAAGAGGGACAGCCCCTGCAGCCCCAGCATTTT
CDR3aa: CASSQEGQPLQPQHF

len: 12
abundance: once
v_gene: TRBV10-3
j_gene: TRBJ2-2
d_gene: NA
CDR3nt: TGTGCCGGAAGGGGAGTCACCGGGGAGCTGTTTTTT
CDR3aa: CAGRGVTGELFF

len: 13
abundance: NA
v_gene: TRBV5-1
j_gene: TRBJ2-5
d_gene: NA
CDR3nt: TGCGCCAGCAGCCCCACTCCCCAAGAGACCCAGTACTTC
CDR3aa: CASSPTPQETQYF

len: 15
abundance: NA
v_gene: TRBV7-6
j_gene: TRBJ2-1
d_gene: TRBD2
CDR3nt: TGTGCCAGCAGCTTAGGTCCTAGCGGGAGGTACGAGCAGTTCTTC
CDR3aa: CASSLGPSGRYEQFF

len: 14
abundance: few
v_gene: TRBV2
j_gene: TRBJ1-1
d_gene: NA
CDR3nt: TGTGCCAGCAGTCGGGACACACCGAACACTGAAGCTTTCTTT
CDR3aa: CASSRDTPNTEAFF

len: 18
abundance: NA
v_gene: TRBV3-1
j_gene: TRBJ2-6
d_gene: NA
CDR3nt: TGTGCCAGCAGCCAAGGGGTTAGTTGGTCTCTTGGGGCCAACGTCCTGACTTTC
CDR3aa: CASSQGVSWSLGANVLTF